Reported below is one TCR beta chain. Its antigen has not been determined. Base qualities are not provided; no much larger clone lies one nucleotide away. In total, 666 healthy bone marrow donors made up the cohort. At the time of sampling, every cohort member was nominally healthy, though immune exposures that went unrecorded were likely present. The donor was CMV seropositive and was included in the group of 290 or so seropositive cohort members. Each donor provided a peripheral blood sample, and peripheral blood mononuclear cells were used for TCR beta sequencing. The Qiagen DNeasy Blood Extraction Kit was used to extract genomic DNA from the blood cell samples. This sample is part of a study of cytomegalovirus exposure and HLA in healthy donors (dated by TCRdb to about 2017). Context from the whole study: In an earlier analysis of roughly 500 of the donors, 250 to 350 Gb of sequence data and some 120 million unique TCR beta sequences from about 179 million T cells were reported. Rather than using new phenotypic data, the later analysis identified candidate immune exposures from TCR beta sequences and from how often those sequences occurred across donors. The study aimed to test whether signatures of past pathogen exposure could be identified by cataloging public T cell receptors. In an earlier analysis of about 590 of the donors, high-throughput TCR beta sequencing was used to judge whether each TCR beta V gene segment behaved as functional or pseudogenic. To predict cytomegalovirus infection status, the study brought together high-throughput TCR immunosequencing, statistical association of individual TCRs with disease status, and machine learning. HLA typing covered class I and class II loci at four-digit resolution. An early release that covered roughly 600 HLA-typed donors contained around 330 gigabases of sequencing data and about 93 million unique TCR sequences. In addition to the first cohort of several hundred subjects, a separate validation cohort of 130 or so different subjects was used. The genetic ancestry cluster associated with self-reported Caucasian donors included 81% of the 300 to 400 genotyped donors. All discovery cohort repertoires had been generated using a single sequencing platform. Among a few hundred genotyped donors of the cohort, an average of approximately 230,000 unique TCR beta nucleotide sequences were sequenced per donor, about a sixth of them non-productive. Donor age, sex, ethnicity and CMV serostatus were compiled together with the repertoire data. A later analysis re-analyzed previously published TCR beta repertoires from hundreds of donors and added high-resolution HLA genotyping to study TCR occurrence patterns. The study used immunosequencing to profile the T cell repertoires of more than 650 subjects and linked those repertoires to cytomegalovirus serostatus. Genome-wide SNP genotypes for about three fifths of the roughly 670 donors were used in a later genetic analysis, which treated that subset as a discovery cohort. Typing coverage differed by locus: A, B, C, DRB1 and DQB1 were typed in about 620-640 donors, DQA1 in 522, DPA1 in 600 to 610, and DPB1 in 472. Four to six DR-DQ haplotypes were handled as single units for association and clustering, since linkage in the cohort was strong. What the authors observed across the whole study: Because counts were too low, roughly 18 rarely observed V segments, including chromosome 9 orphons, were left out of the earlier analysis of approximately 500 of the donors. A cluster of highly shared sequence variants was judged likely to represent a technical artifact of the sequencing pipeline. Strong co-occurrence of HLA alleles, especially DR and DQ, made assigning TCR associations to individual alleles difficult. An association between a missense DCLRE1C variant and V-gene and J-gene trimming of TCR beta chains was found in a later genetic analysis and replicated in an independent cohort. HLA typing was unavailable for some donors at each locus, so association tests used only the typed subset. A further reported finding was that TCR beta sequences accurately predicted the HLA-A and HLA-B alleles for most subjects in the first cohort. In vitro tests confirmed that three of the cytomegalovirus-associated TCR beta chains recognize cytomegalovirus antigens. Compared with the roughly 670-donor mean, donors in an Asian-associated ancestry cluster had fewer N-insertions in productive TCRs, according to a later genetic analysis. A later analysis associated 15,000 to 20,000 TCR beta sequences with specific HLA alleles at a false discovery rate of 0.05. Compared with equally common non-associated chains, HLA-associated TCR beta chains in a later analysis were more clonally expanded and had lower generation probabilities. Linkage disequilibrium might explain the correlated functional status among segregating V segments, but an unknown experimental factor could not be excluded. In a later analysis, several top co-occurrence clusters were reported to appear linked to parvovirus B19, influenza, CMV and Epstein-Barr virus. Some IMGT-functional V segments, including TRBV6-2 and TRBV6-3, could not be distinguished by the 87-base-pair reads and were therefore excluded. In this cohort, only TCR beta chains were sequenced, and detectable features were limited by the absence of alpha or paired-chain data. A later analysis found that most CMV-associated TCR beta chains appeared HLA-restricted, with HLA associations seemingly driven largely by CMV exposure. Immune exposure information for the cohort was limited to CMV serostatus. In both the original and validation cohorts, the classifier was reported to diagnose cytomegalovirus status with high specificity and sensitivity. In the study, around 160 TCR beta chains were listed as associated with cytomegalovirus. Sequencing depth was assumed to be roughly uniform across donors in the presence/absence analyses, though that assumption may not hold. In a later analysis, TCR association rates were found to vary across HLA loci, with the most associated TCRs seen for DRB1 alleles and the fewest for HLA-C alleles. The authors suggested that the approach could potentially be extended to other disease states and immunological phenotypes. Most TCR sequences were observed very rarely across donors, whereas some public TCRs were present in many individuals. An earlier analysis of around 600 of the donors showed that most TCR beta V segments appeared in productive rearrangements either about 87% or about 30% of the time, which broadly matched IMGT annotations.

Library creation used the immunoSEQ multiplex PCR assay. For the multiplex PCR, a mixture combining 60 forward primers for TCR Vbeta segments and 13 reverse primers for TCR Jbeta segments was used. The CDR3 region of rearranged TCR beta genes was amplified from genomic DNA by a multiplex PCR assay. On the Illumina HiSeq System, the amplified TCR beta libraries were sequenced as 87-base-pair reads. The source study handled its data this way. A later analysis counted about 80 million unique TCR beta chains across the 600 to 850 repertoires, and roughly 9.9 million of these chains were shared by at least two donors. Raw reads were error-corrected and collapsed into unique sequences with a nearest-neighbor algorithm that merged closely related sequences to remove PCR and sequencing errors. Alignment of CDR3 sequences to IMGT reference sequences was used to assign V, D and J gene segments. For a sequence to be retained, a match of at least six nucleotides was required to both a V gene segment and a J gene segment. A rearrangement counted as productive if the CDR3 had no stop codons and remained in frame with V and J, and every other rearrangement counted as non-productive. CDR3 was defined according to IMGT convention as the region running from the second conserved V-encoded cysteine to the conserved J-encoded phenylalanine. Sequences without an unambiguous match to a single V gene segment were excluded from the earlier analysis of a few hundred of the donors. In an earlier analysis of approximately 500 of the donors, a V segment was called functional when productive rearrangements were above 56.7%, and segregating when the standard deviation between donors exceeded 5%. To diagnose cytomegalovirus status from the catalog of TCR beta chain sequences, a statistical classification framework was built. A later analysis assigned V and J genes by comparing TCR nucleotide sequences with IMGT/GENE-DB human TR gene sequences. A later analysis assigned CDR3 sequences and most-parsimonious VDJ recombination scenarios with the TCRdist pipeline. In a later analysis, each TCR beta chain was defined by its CDR3 amino acid sequence together with its V-gene family, and reads without a unique V-gene family were excluded. A later analysis removed several hundred highly shared, low-generation-probability nucleotide sequences to deal with suspected cross-contamination and a sequencing artifact. A later analysis calculated a clonal expansion index for each public chain from normalized within-repertoire ranks of inferred template counts. Generation probabilities in a later analysis came from a VDJ recombination model fitted to out-of-frame rearrangements, and those results were checked against IGoR. Hypergeometric tests were used in a later analysis to score TCR-TCR, TCR-HLA and TCR-CMV co-occurrence, with a repertoire-size bias correction applied to the TCR pairs. In a later analysis, false discovery rates were estimated by permuting HLA or CMV assignments 20 times. In a later analysis, co-occurring TCRs were grouped using DBSCAN, with TCRdist sequence similarity added in when clustering inside HLA-allele-positive subsets. For co-occurrence clustering, repertoires with fewer than 30,000 or more than 120,000 public chains were excluded, along with five repertoires with anomalous nucleotide sharing. TCRdb re-hosts the immuneACCESS table, in-frame sequences only. Its copies lack some clones; in the studies checked, an unresolved V gene accounts for under half of them, and the cause for the rest is not known. V and J calls and clone size are given by that table; D and trimming were obtained from the DNA. In all, the sample holds about 200,000 clones, and about 81% of those were seen once. The top ten constitute over 5% of the sample.

Germline trimming: 7 bases from V, 2 bases from J; junction bases outside gene matches: 8. Reading the germline V gene gives CDR1 SQVTM and CDR2 ANQGSEA. The CDR3 runs 14 amino acids, cysteine and phenylalanine included. Only the CDR3 DNA stays, 42 bases, in frame from base 1. Material for sequencing was PBMCs. The sequence is built from TRBV29-1 and TRBJ1-3; TRBD1 agrees with 7 junctional bases. The clonotype comes from a woman aged 50 to 65 in good health and CMV-seropositive. In nucleotides, the sequence is TGCAGCGCTGTAAGAGGGGGCCCTGGAAACACCATATATTTT. This encodes CSAVRGGPGNTIYF. With the portions outside the CDR3 filled from the reference TRBV29-1 and TRBJ1-3 genes, the complete variable region becomes SAVISQKPSRDICQRGTSLTIQCQVDSQVTMMFWYRQQPGQSLTLIATANQGSEATYESGFVIDKFPISRPNLTFSTLTVSNMSPEDSSIYLCSAVRGGPGNTIYFGEGSWLTVV.